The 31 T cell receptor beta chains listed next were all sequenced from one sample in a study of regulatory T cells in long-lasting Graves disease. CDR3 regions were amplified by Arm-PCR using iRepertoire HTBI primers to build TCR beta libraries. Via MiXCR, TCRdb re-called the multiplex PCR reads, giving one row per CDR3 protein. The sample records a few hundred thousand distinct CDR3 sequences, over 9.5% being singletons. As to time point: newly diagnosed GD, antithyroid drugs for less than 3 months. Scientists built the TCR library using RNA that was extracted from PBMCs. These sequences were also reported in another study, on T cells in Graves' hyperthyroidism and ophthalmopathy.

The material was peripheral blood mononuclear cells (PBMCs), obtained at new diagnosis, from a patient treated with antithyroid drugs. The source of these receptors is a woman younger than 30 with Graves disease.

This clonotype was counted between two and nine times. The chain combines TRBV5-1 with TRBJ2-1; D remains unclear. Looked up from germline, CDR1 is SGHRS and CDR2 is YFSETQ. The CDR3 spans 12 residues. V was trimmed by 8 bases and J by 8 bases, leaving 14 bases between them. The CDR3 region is CASESPSDEQFF. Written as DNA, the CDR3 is TGCGCCAGTGAGTCACCGTCCGATGAGCAGTTCTTC.

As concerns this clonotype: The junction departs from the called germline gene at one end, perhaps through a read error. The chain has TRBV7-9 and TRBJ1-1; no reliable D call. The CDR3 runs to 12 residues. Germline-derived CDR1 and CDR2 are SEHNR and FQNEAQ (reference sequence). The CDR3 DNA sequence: TGTGCCAGCTCCCAAGGGAACGCTGAAGCTTTCTTT. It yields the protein CASSQGNAEAFF.

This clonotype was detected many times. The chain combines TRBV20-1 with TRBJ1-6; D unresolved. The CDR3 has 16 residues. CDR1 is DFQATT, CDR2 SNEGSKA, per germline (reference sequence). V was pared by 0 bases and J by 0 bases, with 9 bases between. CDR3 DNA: TGCAGTGCTAGAGATAGCCGGAGCTCCTATAATTCACCCCTCCACTTT. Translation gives CSARDSRSSYNSPLHF.

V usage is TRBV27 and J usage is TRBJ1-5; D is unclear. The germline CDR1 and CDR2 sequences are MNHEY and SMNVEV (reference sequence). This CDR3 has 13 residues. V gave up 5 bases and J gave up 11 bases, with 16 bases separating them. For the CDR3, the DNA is TGTGCCAGCAGTAAATGGGATAGGGAGTCCCAGCATTTT. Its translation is CASSKWDRESQHF.

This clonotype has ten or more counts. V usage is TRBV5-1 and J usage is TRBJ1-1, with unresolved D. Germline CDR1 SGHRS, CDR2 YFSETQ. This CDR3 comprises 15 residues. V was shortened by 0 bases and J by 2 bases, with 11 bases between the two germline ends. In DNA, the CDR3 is TGCGCCAGCAGCTTGGTTTCGGGATCCAACACTGAAGCTTTCTTT. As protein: CASSLVSGSNTEAFF. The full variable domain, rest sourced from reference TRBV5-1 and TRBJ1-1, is KAGVTQTPRYLIKTRGQQVTLSCSPISGHRSVSWYQQTPGQGLQFLFEYFSETQRNKGNFPGRFSGRQFSNSRSEMNVSTLELGDSALYLCASSLVSGSNTEAFFGQGTRLTVV.

CDR3 sequence: CASSSDRFAGELFF. CDR3 in DNA: TGTGCCAGCAGCTCCGACAGGTTTGCCGGGGAGCTGTTTTTT. V gene TRBV7-2 combines with J gene TRBJ2-2, with D possibly matching TRBD1 (6 bases). Trimming took 4 bases from V and 6 from J, leaving 12 bases between them. This CDR3 has 14 amino acids. Germline-derived CDR1 and CDR2 are SGHTA and FQGNSA. The full variable domain, completed using reference TRBV7-2 and TRBJ2-2, is GAGVSQSPSNKVTEKGKDVELRCDPISGHTALYWYRQSLGQGLEFLIYFQGNSAPDKSGLPSDRFSAERTGGSVSTLTIQRTQQEDSAVYLCASSSDRFAGELFFGEGSRLTVL.

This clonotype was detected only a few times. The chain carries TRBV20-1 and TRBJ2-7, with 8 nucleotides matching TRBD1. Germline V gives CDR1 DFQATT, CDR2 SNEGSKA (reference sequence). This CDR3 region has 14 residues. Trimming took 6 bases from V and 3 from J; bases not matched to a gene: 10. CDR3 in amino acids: CSAPYGQGSYEQYF. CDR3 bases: TGCAGTGCCCCGTACGGACAGGGAAGCTACGAGCAGTACTTC.

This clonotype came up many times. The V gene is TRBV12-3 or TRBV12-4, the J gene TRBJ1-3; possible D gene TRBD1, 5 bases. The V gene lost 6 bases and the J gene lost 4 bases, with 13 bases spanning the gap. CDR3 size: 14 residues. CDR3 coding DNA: TGTGCCAGCAGGGAGGCCCGGACAGGAAACACCATATATTTT. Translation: CASREARTGNTIYF.

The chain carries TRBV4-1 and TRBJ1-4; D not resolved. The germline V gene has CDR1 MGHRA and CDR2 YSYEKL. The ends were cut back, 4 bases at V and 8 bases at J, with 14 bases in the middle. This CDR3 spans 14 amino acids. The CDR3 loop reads CASSLLKVNEKLFF. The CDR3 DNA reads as TGCGCCAGCAGCCTTCTTAAGGTCAACGAAAAACTGTTTTTT.

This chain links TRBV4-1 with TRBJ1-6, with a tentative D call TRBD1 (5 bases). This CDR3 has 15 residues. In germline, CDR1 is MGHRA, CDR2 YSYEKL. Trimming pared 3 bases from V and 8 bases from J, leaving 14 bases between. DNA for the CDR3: TGCGCCAGCAGCCACACACCGGGACGTTATTCACCCCTCCACTTT. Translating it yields CASSHTPGRYSPLHF.

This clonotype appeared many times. CDR3 region: CAVVKPGQPQHF. The CDR3 DNA reads as TGTGCCGTCGTAAAGCCGGGTCAGCCCCAGCATTTT. The chain links TRBV2 to TRBJ1-5; D unresolved. V lost 11 bases to trimming and J lost 6 bases, with 14 bases between them. This CDR3 region has 12 residues. Germline V CDR1 and CDR2: SNHLY, FYNNEI.

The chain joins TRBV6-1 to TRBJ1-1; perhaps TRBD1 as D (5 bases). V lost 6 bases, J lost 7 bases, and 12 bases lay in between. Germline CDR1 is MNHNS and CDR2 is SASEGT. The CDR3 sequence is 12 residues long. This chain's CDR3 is CASSLRDLEAFF. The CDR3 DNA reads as TGTGCCAGCAGCCTTAGGGACCTTGAAGCTTTCTTT.

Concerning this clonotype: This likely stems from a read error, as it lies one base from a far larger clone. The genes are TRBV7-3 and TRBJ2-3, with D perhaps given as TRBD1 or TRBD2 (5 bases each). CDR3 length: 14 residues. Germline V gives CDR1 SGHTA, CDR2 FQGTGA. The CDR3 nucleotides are TGTGCCAGCAGCAGAATGGGACGAGAGGGGACCAAGTACTTC. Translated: CASSRMGREGTKYF.

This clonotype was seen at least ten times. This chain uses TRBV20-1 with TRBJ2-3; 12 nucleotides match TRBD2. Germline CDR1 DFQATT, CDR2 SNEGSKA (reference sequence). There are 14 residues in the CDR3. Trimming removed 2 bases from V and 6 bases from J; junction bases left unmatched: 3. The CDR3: CSARRLAGADTQYF. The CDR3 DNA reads TGCAGTGCTAGACGACTAGCGGGAGCCGATACGCAGTATTTT.

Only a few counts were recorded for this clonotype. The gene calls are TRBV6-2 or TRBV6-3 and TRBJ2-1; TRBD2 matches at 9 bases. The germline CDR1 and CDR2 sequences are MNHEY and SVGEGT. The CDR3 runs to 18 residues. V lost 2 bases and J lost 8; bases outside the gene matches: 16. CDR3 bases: TGTGCCAGCAGTTACAACGCGGGAGGGCAGGGCGCTCTAGATGAGCAGTTCTTC. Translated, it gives CASSYNAGGQGALDEQFF.

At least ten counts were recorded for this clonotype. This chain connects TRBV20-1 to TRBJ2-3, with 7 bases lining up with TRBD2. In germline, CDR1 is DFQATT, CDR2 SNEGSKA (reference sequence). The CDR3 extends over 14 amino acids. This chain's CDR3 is CSKLLADNTDTQYF. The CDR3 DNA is TGCAGCAAACTTCTAGCGGACAACACAGATACGCAGTATTTT.

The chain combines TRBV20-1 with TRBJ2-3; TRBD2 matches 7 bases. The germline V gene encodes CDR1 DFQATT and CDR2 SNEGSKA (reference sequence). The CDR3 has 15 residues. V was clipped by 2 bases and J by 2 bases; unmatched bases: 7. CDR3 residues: CSARPETSYTDTQYF. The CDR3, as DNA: TGCAGTGCTAGACCGGAGACTAGCTACACAGATACGCAGTATTTT.

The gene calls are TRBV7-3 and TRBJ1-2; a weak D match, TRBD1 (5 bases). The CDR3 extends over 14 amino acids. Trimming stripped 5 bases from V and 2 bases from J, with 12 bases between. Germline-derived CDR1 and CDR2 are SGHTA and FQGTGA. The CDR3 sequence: CASSPLTENYGYTF. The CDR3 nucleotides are TGTGCCAGCAGCCCGCTGACAGAAAACTATGGCTACACCTTC. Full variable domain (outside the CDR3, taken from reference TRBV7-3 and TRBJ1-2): GAGVSQTPSNKVTEKGKYVELRCDPISGHTALYWYRQSLGQGPEFLIYFQGTGAADDSGLPNDRFFAVRPEGSVSTLKIQRTERGDSAVYLCASSPLTENYGYTFGSGTRLTVV.

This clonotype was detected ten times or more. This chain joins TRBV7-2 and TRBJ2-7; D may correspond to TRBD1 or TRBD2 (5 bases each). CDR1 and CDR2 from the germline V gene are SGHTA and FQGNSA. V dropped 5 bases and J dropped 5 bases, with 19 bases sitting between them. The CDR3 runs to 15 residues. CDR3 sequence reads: CASSPLGRGCHEQYV. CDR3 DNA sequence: TGTGCCAGCAGCCCCCTGGGACGGGGATGCCACGAGCAGTACGTC.

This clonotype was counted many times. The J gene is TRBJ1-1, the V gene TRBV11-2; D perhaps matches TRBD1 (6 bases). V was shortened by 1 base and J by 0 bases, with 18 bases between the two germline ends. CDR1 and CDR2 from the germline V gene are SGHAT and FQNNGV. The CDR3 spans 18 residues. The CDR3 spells CASSLAGTPRGVNTEAFF. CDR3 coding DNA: TGTGCCAGCAGCTTAGCCGGGACACCTCGGGGGGTGAACACTGAAGCTTTCTTT. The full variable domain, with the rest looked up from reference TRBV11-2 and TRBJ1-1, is EAGVAQSPRYKIIEKRQSVAFWCNPISGHATLYWYQQILGQGPKLLIQFQNNGVVDDSQLPKDRFSAERLKGVDSTLKIQPAKLEDSAVYLCASSLAGTPRGVNTEAFFGQGTRLTVV.

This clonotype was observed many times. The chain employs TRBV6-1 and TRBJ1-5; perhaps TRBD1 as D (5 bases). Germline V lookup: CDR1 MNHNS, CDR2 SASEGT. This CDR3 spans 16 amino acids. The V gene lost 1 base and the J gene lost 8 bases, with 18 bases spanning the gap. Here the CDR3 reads CASSEGNPDGHEPQHF. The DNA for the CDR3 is TGTGCCAGCAGTGAAGGGAACCCGGACGGACATGAGCCCCAGCATTTT.

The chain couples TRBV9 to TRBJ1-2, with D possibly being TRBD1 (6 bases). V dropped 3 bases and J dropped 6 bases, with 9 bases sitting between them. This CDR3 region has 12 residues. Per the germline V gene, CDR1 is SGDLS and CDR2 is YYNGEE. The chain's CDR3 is CASSDRDNGYTF. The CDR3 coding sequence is TGTGCCAGCAGCGACAGGGATAATGGCTACACCTTC.

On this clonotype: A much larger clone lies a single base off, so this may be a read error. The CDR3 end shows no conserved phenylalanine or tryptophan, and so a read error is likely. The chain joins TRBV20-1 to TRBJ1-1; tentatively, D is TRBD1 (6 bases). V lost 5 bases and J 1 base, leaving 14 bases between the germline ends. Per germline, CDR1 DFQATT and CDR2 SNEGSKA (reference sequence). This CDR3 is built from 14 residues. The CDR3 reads CSARRGAGNTEAFL. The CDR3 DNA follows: TGCAGTGCTCGCCGGGGGGCTGGGAACACTGAAGCTTTCTTA.

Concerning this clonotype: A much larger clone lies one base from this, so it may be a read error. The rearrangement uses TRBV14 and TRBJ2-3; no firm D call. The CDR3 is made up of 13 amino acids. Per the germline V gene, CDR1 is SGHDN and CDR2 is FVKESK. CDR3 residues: CASGQDPGDTQYF. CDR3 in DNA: TGTGCCAGCGGCCAAGATCCTGGAGATACGCAGTATTTT.

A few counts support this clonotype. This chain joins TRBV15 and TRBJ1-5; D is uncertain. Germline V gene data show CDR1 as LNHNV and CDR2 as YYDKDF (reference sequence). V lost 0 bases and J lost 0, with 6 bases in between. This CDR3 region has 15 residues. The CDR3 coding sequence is TGTGCCACCAGCAGAGATCAGCTTAGCAATCAGCCCCAGCATTTT. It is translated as CATSRDQLSNQPQHF.

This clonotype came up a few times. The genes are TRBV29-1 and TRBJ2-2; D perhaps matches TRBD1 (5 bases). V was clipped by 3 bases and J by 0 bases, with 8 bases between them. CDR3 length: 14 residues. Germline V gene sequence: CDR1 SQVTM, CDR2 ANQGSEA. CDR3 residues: CSVDTGPNTGELFF. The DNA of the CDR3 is TGCAGCGTTGATACAGGTCCGAACACCGGGGAGCTGTTTTTT.

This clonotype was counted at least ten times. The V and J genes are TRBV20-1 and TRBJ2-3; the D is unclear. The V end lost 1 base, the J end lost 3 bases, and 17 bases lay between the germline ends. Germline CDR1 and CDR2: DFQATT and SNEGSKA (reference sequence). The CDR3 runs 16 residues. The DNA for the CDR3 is TGCAGTGCTAGAGCTATGTTCGGATCCGGAACAGATACGCAGTATTTT. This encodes CSARAMFGSGTDTQYF.

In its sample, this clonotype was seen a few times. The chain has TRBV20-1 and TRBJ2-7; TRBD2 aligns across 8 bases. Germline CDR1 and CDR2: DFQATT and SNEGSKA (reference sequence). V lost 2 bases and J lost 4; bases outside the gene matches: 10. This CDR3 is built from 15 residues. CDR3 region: CSARSRGAGDYEQYF. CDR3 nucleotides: TGCAGTGCTAGATCGCGGGGAGCGGGAGATTACGAGCAGTACTTC.

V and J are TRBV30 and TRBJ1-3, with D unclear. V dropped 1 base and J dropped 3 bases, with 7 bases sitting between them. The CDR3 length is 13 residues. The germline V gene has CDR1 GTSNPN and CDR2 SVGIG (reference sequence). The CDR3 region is CAWSGVDGNTIYF. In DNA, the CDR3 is TGTGCCTGGAGTGGAGTAGATGGAAACACCATATATTTT.

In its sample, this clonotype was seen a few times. The CDR3 nucleotides read TGTGCCAGCAGTGTTTTCGGGTCCTACGAGCAGTACGTC. Protein product: CASSVFGSYEQYV. The V and J genes are TRBV6-1 and TRBJ2-7, with D unclear. Trimming took 4 bases from V and 1 from J, leaving 8 bases between them. The CDR3 runs 13 residues. CDR1 MNHNS and CDR2 SASEGT come from the germline V gene.

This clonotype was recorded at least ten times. The CDR3 reads CASSKRDGSNEKLFF. Written as DNA, the CDR3 is TGTGCCAGCAGTAAACGGGATGGATCAAATGAAAAACTGTTTTTT. The chain couples TRBV7-9 to TRBJ1-4; unclear D gene. In germline, CDR1 is SEHNR, CDR2 FQNEAQ (reference sequence). CDR3 length: 15 residues. V shed 6 bases and J shed 5 bases, with 16 bases lying between them.